The 21 T cell receptor beta chains given below trace back to one sample, sequenced in a study of blood T cells in healthy people across ages. The use of a sample-barcoded 5' primer and a J-beta primer mix characterized a second PCR of roughly 7 to 11 cycles. TCRdb reprocessed the 5' RACE reads with MiXCR, giving one entry per CDR3 protein. The sample contains around 1.5 million distinct CDR3 sequences, about 35% of which appear only once. What was sequenced was blood. These TCRs come from a woman in her twenties or thirties in good health.

This chain uses TRBV6-2 or TRBV6-3 with TRBJ2-1; D is perhaps TRBD1 or TRBD2 (6 bases each). The V gene's germline CDR1 is MNHEY and CDR2 SVGEGT. V lost 2 bases to trimming and J lost 5 bases, with 22 bases between them. CDR3 length: 18 residues. The CDR3 region has the DNA TGTGCCAGCAGTTACGACATTCTTCGAGTTCGGGGGCACAATGAGCAGTTCTTC. It specifies CASSYDILRVRGHNEQFF.

The chain is built from TRBV24-1 and TRBJ2-1; D is perhaps TRBD1 (6 bases). Looked up from germline, CDR1 is KGHDR and CDR2 is SFDVKD. The CDR3 length is 12 residues. V was shortened by 9 bases and J by 6 bases, with 11 bases between the two germline ends. CDR3 sequence: CATSDSFNEQFF. DNA for the CDR3: TGTGCCACCTCGGACAGCTTCAATGAGCAGTTCTTC.

This clonotype was observed a few times. The rearrangement joins TRBV6-4 to TRBJ2-5; 7 bases match TRBD1. V was clipped by 3 bases and J by 2 bases; unmatched bases: 6. The CDR3 length is 15 residues. Germline values: CDR1 MRHNA, CDR2 SNTAGT. This CDR3 is CASSEGGGKQETQYF. The CDR3 DNA reads TGTGCCAGCAGTGAAGGGGGCGGCAAACAAGAGACCCAGTACTTC.

The sample holds a few counts of this clonotype. The J gene is TRBJ2-3, the V gene TRBV7-8; the match to TRBD2 covers 9 bases. The CDR3 extends over 17 amino acids. The germline CDR1 and CDR2 sequences are SGHVS and FQNEAQ. Germline trimming cut 0 bases from V and 1 base from J; bases unmatched to any gene: 5. The CDR3 DNA reads TGTGCCAGCAGCTTAGCGTTGGCGGGGGGGGGCACAGATACGCAGTATTTT. Translated: CASSLALAGGGTDTQYF.

This clonotype was detected ten times or more. The J gene is TRBJ2-1, the V gene TRBV4-1; weak D call: TRBD2 (5 bases). Per germline, CDR1 MGHRA and CDR2 YSYEKL. The CDR3 has 16 residues. With 6 bases removed from V and 1 base from J, the gap between germline ends came to 16 bases. Here the CDR3 DNA reads TGCGCCAGCAGGCCCGCGGGCGCTCGATCCTACAATGAGCAGTTCTTC. Translation gives CASRPAGARSYNEQFF.

This clonotype showed up just once. This chain links TRBV20-1 with TRBJ2-7, with D possibly matching TRBD2 (5 bases). Trimming shortened V by 1 base and J by 3 bases, and 13 bases separated the two germline ends. Germline CDR1 and CDR2: DFQATT and SNEGSKA (reference sequence). The CDR3 covers 14 residues. This CDR3 is CSARASGGFYEQYF. The DNA for the CDR3 is TGCAGTGCTAGAGCTTCGGGCGGGTTCTACGAGCAGTACTTC.

This clonotype was observed a few times. V usage is TRBV9 and J usage is TRBJ2-1, with D perhaps matching TRBD1 or TRBD2 (5 bases each). The germline V gene encodes CDR1 SGDLS and CDR2 YYNGEE. Trimming left V 5 bases short and J 3 bases short, with 15 bases between. The CDR3 sequence is 15 residues long. CDR3 nucleotide sequence: TGTGCCAGCAGTACCTCCGGGACGGACTACAATGAGCAGTTCTTC. Translated: CASSTSGTDYNEQFF.

In this sample, this clonotype turned up a few times. The V gene is TRBV7-2, the J gene TRBJ2-7; 9 positions agree with TRBD1. CDR1 is SGHTA and CDR2 is FQGNSA in the germline V gene. The CDR3 is made up of 15 amino acids. The V segment lost 6 bases and the J segment 0 bases; nucleotides outside the gene matches: 6. The DNA for the CDR3 is TGTGCCAGCAGGTCCCCGGGACAGGGCTCCTACGAGCAGTACTTC. Protein sequence: CASRSPGQGSYEQYF.

This clonotype has only a few counts. The chain is built from TRBV6-5 and TRBJ2-7; D gene unclear. The CDR3 has 15 residues. Per germline, CDR1 MNHEY and CDR2 SVGAGI. Trimming cost V 0 bases and J 2 bases, with 11 bases left between them. CDR3 loop: CASSYSSPGTYEQYF. The CDR3 coding sequence is TGTGCCAGCAGTTACTCGAGCCCCGGAACCTACGAGCAGTACTTC.

The CDR3 region has the DNA TGTGCCAGCAGCCATACCCACGAGCAGTACTTC. As protein: CASSHTHEQYF. The rearrangement joins TRBV3-1 to TRBJ2-5, with D unclear. With the DNA end fitting TRBJ2-7 better, the J assignment may be wrong. The CDR3 is made up of 11 amino acids. Germline V gene data show CDR1 as LGHDT and CDR2 as YNNKEL (reference sequence).

This clonotype was seen at least ten times. V and J are TRBV7-3 and TRBJ2-5; D gene ambiguous. Per the germline V gene, CDR1 is SGHTA and CDR2 is FQGTGA. The CDR3 has 13 amino acids. The V end lost 5 bases, the J end lost 5 bases, and 12 bases lay between the germline ends. This CDR3 is CASSPPHAETQYF. CDR3 sequence (DNA): TGTGCCAGCAGCCCACCCCATGCGGAGACCCAGTACTTC.

This chain joins TRBV20-1 and TRBJ2-5; D perhaps matches TRBD1 (6 bases). Germline V gives CDR1 DFQATT, CDR2 SNEGSKA (reference sequence). The CDR3 runs to 13 residues. With 6 bases removed from V and 7 bases from J, the gap between germline ends came to 18 bases. The CDR3 coding sequence is TGCAGTGCCCAGGGTTCTCAAGGGGGGACCCAGTACTTC. As protein: CSAQGSQGGTQYF.

This clonotype was picked up a small number of times. V is TRBV28 and J is TRBJ1-2; D gene unclear. The ends were cut back, 4 bases at V and 7 bases at J, with 10 bases in the middle. The germline gives CDR1 MDHEN, CDR2 SYDVKM. CDR3 length: 12 residues. The DNA of the CDR3 is TGTGCCAGCAGTTGGGAGGAATTTGGCTACACCTTC. Encoded protein: CASSWEEFGYTF.

The genes are TRBV29-1 and TRBJ2-7, with 7 bases lining up with TRBD1. V lost 7 bases to trimming and J lost 6 bases; unmatched junction nucleotides: 9. CDR1 SQVTM and CDR2 ANQGSEA come from the germline V gene. This CDR3 is built from 12 residues. As DNA, the CDR3 is TGCAGCGCAGAGGGGGCCCCGGGCGAGCAGTACTTC. Translated, it gives CSAEGAPGEQYF.

This clonotype was detected a few times. The chain couples TRBV7-6 to TRBJ1-4; D possibly corresponds to TRBD1 (5 bases). V was cut by 4 bases and J by 0 bases, with 15 bases left in between. CDR3 size: 17 residues. In germline, CDR1 is SGHVS, CDR2 FNYEAQ. CDR3 loop: CASSSGGDPTTNEKLFF. The CDR3 DNA sequence: TGTGCCAGCAGCTCCGGGGGGGATCCTACAACTAATGAAAAACTGTTTTTT. Together with reference TRBV7-6 and TRBJ1-4, the CDR3 gives the full variable domain: GAGVSQSPRYKVTKRGQDVALRCDPISGHVSLYWYRQALGQGPEFLTYFNYEAQQDKSGLPNDRFSAERPEGSISTLTIQRTEQRDSAMYRCASSSGGDPTTNEKLFFGSGTQLSVL.

The V call is TRBV6-1, the J call TRBJ2-5, with TRBD2 matching over 10 bases. The CDR3 totals 17 residues. The germline CDR1 and CDR2 sequences are MNHNS and SASEGT. Germline trimming cut 5 bases from V and 5 bases from J; bases unmatched to any gene: 14. CDR3 in amino acids: CASSRPSSTSGLETQYF. As DNA, the CDR3 is TGTGCCAGCAGTCGACCCAGCTCGACTAGCGGGTTGGAGACCCAGTACTTC.

Many counts were recorded for this clonotype. This chain uses TRBV20-1 with TRBJ2-3; TRBD2 matches at 7 bases. V shed 5 bases, J shed 2 bases, and the junction held 13 bases outside the gene matches. The CDR3 sequence is 16 residues long. Germline V CDR1 and CDR2: DFQATT, SNEGSKA (reference sequence). The CDR3 coding sequence is TGCAGTGCTTGGACCCGGGGACTACAAGACACAGATACGCAGTATTTT. This gives the protein CSAWTRGLQDTDTQYF.

This chain links TRBV28 with TRBJ2-4; no reliable D call. CDR3 length: 17 amino acids. In germline, CDR1 is MDHEN, CDR2 SYDVKM. Trimming took 5 bases from V and 2 from J, leaving 19 bases between them. CDR3 sequence (DNA): TGTGCCAGCAGTGGCTTTAGCCCGAGTGGGTCCAAAAACATTCAGTACTTC. Translated: CASSGFSPSGSKNIQYF.

V is TRBV7-9 and J is TRBJ2-5, with 7 bases that match TRBD2. The V and J ends lost 5 bases and 2 bases, in that order; junction bases with no gene match: 5. Germline CDR1 and CDR2: SEHNR and FQNEAQ (reference sequence). The CDR3 consists of 14 residues. CDR3: CASSLWTSQETQYF. The DNA for the CDR3 is TGTGCCAGCAGCCTTTGGACTAGTCAAGAGACCCAGTACTTC.

J is TRBJ2-7 and V is TRBV27; 9 nucleotides line up with TRBD2. J was trimmed by 0 bases and V by 5 bases; bases with no gene match: 11. The V gene's germline CDR1 is MNHEY and CDR2 SMNVEV (reference sequence). This CDR3 is built from 17 residues. The CDR3 DNA is TGTGCCAGCAGTCCGGGGACTAGCCTGATGAGCTCCTACGAGCAGTACTTC. It translates to CASSPGTSLMSSYEQYF.

This clonotype was observed a handful of times. CDR3 nucleotides: TGCGCCAGCTCGAGGGCCAGCGGGAGGGCCGGAGATACGCAGTATTTT. It translates to CASSRASGRAGDTQYF. The genes are TRBV10-1 and TRBJ2-3; TRBD2 matches at 10 bases. Unmatched junction bases numbered 13, after V lost 8 bases and J lost 5 bases. Germline V CDR1 and CDR2: WNHNN, SYGVQD (reference sequence). The CDR3 totals 16 residues.